A selection of T cell receptor beta chains follows, all from one sample in a study of cytotoxic CD8 clonotypes in ibrutinib-treated CLL. Repertoires were generated with immunoSEQ multiplex PCR, while TCRdb's copy carries only in-frame clones and drops some. The sample holds some 200,000 clones; 70% to 75% are singletons and the top ten take 5.5% to 7%. The sample consisted of PBMCs, taken after 12 months of ibrutinib treatment. The receptors originated from a human donor with chronic lymphocytic leukemia. The CDR3 runs from the conserved cysteine through the conserved F or W. D genes are given only for firm matches. Not all rows give a size; the values are once, few, many and, for expanded clones, a class.

D: -; size: -; V: TRBV19; J: TRBJ2-6; DNA: TGTGCCAGTAGTATCACAGAAACTGGGGCCAACGTCCTGACTTTC; CDR3: CASSITETGANVLTF
D: -; size: -; V: TRBV5-1; J: TRBJ2-7; DNA: TGCGCCAGCAGCCGAGACAGCTCGTCCTCCTACGAGCAGTACTTC; CDR3: CASSRDSSSSYEQYF
D: -; size: -; V: TRBV19; J: TRBJ1-5; DNA: TGTGCCAGTAGTATAGTACTGCGCAATCAGCCCCAGCATTTT; CDR3: CASSIVLRNQPQHF
D: TRBD2; size: -; V: TRBV11-2; J: TRBJ2-5; DNA: TGTGCCAGCAAGTCGCAGAGCGGGAGTTTAGGGACCCAGTACTTC; CDR3: CASKSQSGSLGTQYF
D: -; size: -; V: TRBV5-1; J: TRBJ2-1; DNA: TGCGCCAGCAAATACGACAGGGAGCAGTTCTTC; CDR3: CASKYDREQFF
D: -; size: -; V: TRBV4-1; J: TRBJ2-5; DNA: TGCGCCAGCAGCCAAGATATGGGGGTGCAAGGGACCCAGTACTTC; CDR3: CASSQDMGVQGTQYF
D: TRBD1; size: -; V: TRBV6-6; J: TRBJ2-1; DNA: TGTGCCAGCAGTACAGGGGTCGAGCAGTTCTTC; CDR3: CASSTGVEQFF
D: -; size: few; V: TRBV7-9; J: TRBJ1-2; DNA: TGTGCCAGCAGCTTAGACACCCCGAGGGGCTACACCTTC; CDR3: CASSLDTPRGYTF
D: TRBD1; size: -; V: TRBV5-1; J: TRBJ2-7; DNA: TGCGCCAGCAGCACCAGGGGACAGTCCTACGAGCAGTACTTC; CDR3: CASSTRGQSYEQYF
D: -; size: few; V: TRBV30; J: TRBJ1-5; DNA: TGTGCCTGGACCCCTGGTAACAATCAGCCCCAGCATTTT; CDR3: CAWTPGNNQPQHF
D: -; size: once; V: TRBV5-4; J: TRBJ2-3; DNA: TGTGCCAGCAGCTTAACGGGGGGCGACGATACGCAGTATTTT; CDR3: CASSLTGGDDTQYF
D: TRBD2; size: -; V: TRBV27; J: TRBJ2-2; DNA: TGTGCCAGCAGTTCCTATACTAGCGGGAGTTACACCGGGGAGCTGTTTTTT; CDR3: CASSSYTSGSYTGELFF
D: TRBD1; size: -; V: TRBV18; J: TRBJ1-2; DNA: TGTGCCAGCTCATCTTCCGGGACAGGGTTTAGCGGCGGGGGCTACACCTTC; CDR3: CASSSSGTGFSGGGYTF
D: TRBD2; size: -; V: TRBV15; J: TRBJ2-7; DNA: TGTGCCACCAGCAGAGAGACTAGCACCGAGCAGTACTTC; CDR3: CATSRETSTEQYF
D: -; size: -; V: TRBV27; J: TRBJ1-1; DNA: TGTGCCAGCAGTTTATCGGGACACCCTGAAGCTTTCTTT; CDR3: CASSLSGHPEAFF
D: -; size: -; V: TRBV19; J: TRBJ2-1; DNA: TGTGCCAGTAGTATTGGAGGGAGGCTTTGGGATGAGCAGTTCTTC; CDR3: CASSIGGRLWDEQFF
D: TRBD1; size: few; V: TRBV5-1; J: TRBJ2-1; DNA: TGCGCCAGCATAGAACGCGGACAGGCCAACAATGAGCAGTTCTTC; CDR3: CASIERGQANNEQFF
D: TRBD2; size: -; V: TRBV4-1; J: TRBJ2-7; DNA: TGCGCCAGCAGCCAAACCGGGACTAGCGGGTACGAGCAGTACTTC; CDR3: CASSQTGTSGYEQYF
D: -; size: -; V: TRBV28; J: TRBJ2-1; DNA: TGTGCCAGCAGTCCCCGAATAGGTGCCAATGAGCAGTTCTTC; CDR3: CASSPRIGANEQFF
D: TRBD1; size: -; V: TRBV5-6; J: TRBJ1-1; DNA: TGTGCCAGCAGCTATGGGCCAGGGGGGAATACTGAAGCTTTCTTT; CDR3: CASSYGPGGNTEAFF
D: -; size: -; V: TRBV15; J: TRBJ2-7; DNA: TGTGCCACCGGTGGCGGAGGGTCGGTCTACGAGCAGTACTTC; CDR3: CATGGGGSVYEQYF
D: -; size: -; V: TRBV19; J: TRBJ2-1; DNA: TGTGCCAGTAGTATCCATTTATCCCCTGAAGCTGAGCAGTTCTTC; CDR3: CASSIHLSPEAEQFF
D: -; size: -; V: TRBV9; J: TRBJ2-3; DNA: TGTGCCAGCAGCGCCGGGTGGGGCCCGGCGGGCGATACGCAGTATTTT; CDR3: CASSAGWGPAGDTQYF
D: -; size: -; V: TRBV5-1; J: TRBJ1-2; DNA: TGCGCCAGCAGCTTTGTTCCTAACTATGGCTACACCTTC; CDR3: CASSFVPNYGYTF